This TCR beta chain was retrieved from a study of cytomegalovirus exposure and HLA in healthy donors. Comment on this clone: Its specificity is not known.

PCR was performed using 60 Vbeta and 13 Jbeta primers. Only in-frame clones appear in the TCRdb table, and some are missing; sequencing was by immunoSEQ multiplex PCR. The table has tens of thousands of clones, approximately 86% seen once; the top ten hold roughly 10%. The study, taken as a whole, reports: It was in a later analysis that TCR association rates were seen to vary by HLA locus, highest for DRB1 and lowest for HLA-C. The classifier reportedly diagnosed cytomegalovirus status with high sensitivity and specificity. TCR beta V segments were, for the most part, productive about 90% or about 30% of the time in an earlier analysis. A later analysis reportedly identified an Asian-associated ancestry cluster as carrying fewer N-insertions than the approximately 670-donor mean.

The receptor's source is a young woman in good health and CMV-seropositive. The sample comprised PBMCs.

CDR3 DNA: TGTGCCAGCATTGGGGAGGGCCTGCCCTACGAGCAGTACTTC. This sequence encodes CASIGEGLPYEQYF. This chain connects TRBV6-1 to TRBJ2-7; TRBD2 matches at 7 bases. The germline CDR1 and CDR2 sequences are MNHNS and SASEGT. V shed 7 bases, J shed 2 bases, and the junction held 8 bases outside the gene matches. The CDR3 contains 14 residues.